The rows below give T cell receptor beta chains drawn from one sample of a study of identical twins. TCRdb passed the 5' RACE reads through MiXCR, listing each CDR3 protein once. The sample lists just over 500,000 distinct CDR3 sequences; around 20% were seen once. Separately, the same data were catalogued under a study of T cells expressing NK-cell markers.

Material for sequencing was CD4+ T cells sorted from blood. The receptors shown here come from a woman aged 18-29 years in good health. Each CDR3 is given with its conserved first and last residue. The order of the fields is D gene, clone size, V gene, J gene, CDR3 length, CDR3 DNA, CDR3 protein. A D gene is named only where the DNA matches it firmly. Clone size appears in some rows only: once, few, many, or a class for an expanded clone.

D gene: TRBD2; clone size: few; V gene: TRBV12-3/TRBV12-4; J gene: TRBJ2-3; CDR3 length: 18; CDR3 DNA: TGTGCCAGCCTCAAAGTACTAGCGGGAGTTGCCCGCACAGATACGCAGTATTTT; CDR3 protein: CASLKVLAGVARTDTQYF
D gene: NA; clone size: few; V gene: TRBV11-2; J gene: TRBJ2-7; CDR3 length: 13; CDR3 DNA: TGTGCCAGCAGCCCAGGATCCGGGGGCGAGCAGTACTTC; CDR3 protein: CASSPGSGGEQYF
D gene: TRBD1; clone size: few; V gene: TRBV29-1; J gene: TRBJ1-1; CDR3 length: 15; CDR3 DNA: TGCAGCGTCAACACTCCAAACAGGGGGCGGACTGAAGCTTTCTTT; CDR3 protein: CSVNTPNRGRTEAFF
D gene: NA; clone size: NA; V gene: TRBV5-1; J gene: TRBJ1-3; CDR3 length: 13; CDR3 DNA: TGCGCCAGCAGCTTGGACTCTGCAAACACCATATATTTT; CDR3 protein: CASSLDSANTIYF
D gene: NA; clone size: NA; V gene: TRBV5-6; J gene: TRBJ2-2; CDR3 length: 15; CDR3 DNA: TGTGCCAGCAGCTTCGGCGGGACGAACGTCGGGGAGCTGTTTTTT; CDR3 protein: CASSFGGTNVGELFF
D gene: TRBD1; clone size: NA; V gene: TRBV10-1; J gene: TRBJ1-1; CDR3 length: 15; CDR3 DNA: TGCGCCAGCTCCCCCGGGACAGGGAGGGACACTGAAGCTTTCTTT; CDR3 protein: CASSPGTGRDTEAFF
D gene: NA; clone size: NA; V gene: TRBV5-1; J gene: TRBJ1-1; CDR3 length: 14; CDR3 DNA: TGCGCCAGCAGCTTGCAGGGAGAGAGGACTGAAGCTTTCTTT; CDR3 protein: CASSLQGERTEAFF
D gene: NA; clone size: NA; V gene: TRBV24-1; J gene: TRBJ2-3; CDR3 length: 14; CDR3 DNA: TGTGCCACCAGTGACAGGGCGAGCACAGATACGCAGTATTTT; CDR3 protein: CATSDRASTDTQYF
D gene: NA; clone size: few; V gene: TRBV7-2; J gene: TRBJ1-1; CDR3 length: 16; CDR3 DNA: TGTGCCAGCAGCCGTGGGCGGGGAGAGGGCAGAACTGAAGCTTTCTTT; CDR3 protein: CASSRGRGEGRTEAFF
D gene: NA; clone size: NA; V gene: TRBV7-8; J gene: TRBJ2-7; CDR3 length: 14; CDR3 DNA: TGTGCCAGCAGCTTAGGGAGAACCTACTACGAGCAGTACTTC; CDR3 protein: CASSLGRTYYEQYF
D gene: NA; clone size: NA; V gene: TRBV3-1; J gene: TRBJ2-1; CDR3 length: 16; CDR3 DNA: TGTGCCACAACGAGGACGGAAACGAGCTCCTACAATGAGCAGTTCTTC; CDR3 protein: CATTRTETSSYNEQFF
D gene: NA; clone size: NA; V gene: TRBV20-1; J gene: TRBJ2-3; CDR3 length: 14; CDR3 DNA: TGCAGTGGGGGCCAGGGTCCGGGAACAGATACGCAGTATTTT; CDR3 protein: CSGGQGPGTDTQYF
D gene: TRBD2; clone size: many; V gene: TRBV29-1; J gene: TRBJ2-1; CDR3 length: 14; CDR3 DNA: TGCAGCGTTGATATTGGCGGGAGGGCCGCTGAGCAGTTCTTC; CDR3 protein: CSVDIGGRAAEQFF
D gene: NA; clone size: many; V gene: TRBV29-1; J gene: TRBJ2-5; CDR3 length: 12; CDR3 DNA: TGCAGCGTTTTTAGGGGTGAAGAGACCCAGTACTTC; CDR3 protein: CSVFRGEETQYF
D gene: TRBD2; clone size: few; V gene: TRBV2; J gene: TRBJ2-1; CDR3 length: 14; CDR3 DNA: TGTGCCAGCAGGAGGGAACTAGCGGGGGGCCGGGGGTTCTTC; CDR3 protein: CASRRELAGGRGFF
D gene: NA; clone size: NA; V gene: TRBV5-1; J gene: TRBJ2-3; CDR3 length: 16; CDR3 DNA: TGCGCCAGCAGCTTAGTTGGACAGCGATTTTCAGATACGCAGTATTTT; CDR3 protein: CASSLVGQRFSDTQYF
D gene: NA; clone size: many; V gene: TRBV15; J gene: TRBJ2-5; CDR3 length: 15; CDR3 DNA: TGTGCCACCAGCAGAGACCCTAGCGCCCAAGAGACCCAGTACTTC; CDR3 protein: CATSRDPSAQETQYF
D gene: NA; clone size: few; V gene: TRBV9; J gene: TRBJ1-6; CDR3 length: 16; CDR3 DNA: TGTGCCAGCAGCGCCGGCGGGGGCTCCTATAATTCACCCCTCCACTTT; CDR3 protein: CASSAGGGSYNSPLHF
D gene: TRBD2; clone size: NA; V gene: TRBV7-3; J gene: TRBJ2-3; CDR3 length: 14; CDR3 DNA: TGTGCCAGCAGCCCTACTAGCGGTGTAGATACGCAGTATTTT; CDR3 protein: CASSPTSGVDTQYF
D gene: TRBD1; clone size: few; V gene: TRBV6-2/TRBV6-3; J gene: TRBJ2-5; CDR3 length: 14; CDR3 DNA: TGTGCCAGCAGTTACGGGGGACAGGGAGGGACCCAGTACTTC; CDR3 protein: CASSYGGQGGTQYF
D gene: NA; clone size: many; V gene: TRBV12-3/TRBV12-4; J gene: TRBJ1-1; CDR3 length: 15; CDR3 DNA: TGTGCCAGCAGTCCCCCCCTACGTTGGGGTACTGAAGCTTTCTTT; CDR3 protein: CASSPPLRWGTEAFF
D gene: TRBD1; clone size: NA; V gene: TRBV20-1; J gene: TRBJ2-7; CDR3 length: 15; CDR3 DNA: TGCAGTGCTAGGCCCTCGGGACAGGGATCGGGCGAGCAGTACTTC; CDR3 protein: CSARPSGQGSGEQYF
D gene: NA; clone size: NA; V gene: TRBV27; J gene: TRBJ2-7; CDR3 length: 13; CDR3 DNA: TGTGCCAGCCCTCTGACAAACTCCTACGAGCAGTACTTC; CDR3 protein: CASPLTNSYEQYF
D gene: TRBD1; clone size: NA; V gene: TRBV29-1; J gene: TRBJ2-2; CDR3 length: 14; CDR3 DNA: TGCAGCGTTGGTGGACAGGTGAACACCGGGGAGCTGTTTTTT; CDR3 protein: CSVGGQVNTGELFF
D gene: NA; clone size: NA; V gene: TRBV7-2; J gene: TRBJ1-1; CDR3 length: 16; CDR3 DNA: TGTGCCAGCAGCTTATGGATCACAGGGCCGAACACTGAAGCTTTCTTT; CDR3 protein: CASSLWITGPNTEAFF
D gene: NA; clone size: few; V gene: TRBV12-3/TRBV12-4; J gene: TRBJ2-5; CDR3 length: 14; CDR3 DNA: TGTGCCAGCAGTTTTGTTGAGGGGACGGGAGCCCAGTACTTC; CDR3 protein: CASSFVEGTGAQYF
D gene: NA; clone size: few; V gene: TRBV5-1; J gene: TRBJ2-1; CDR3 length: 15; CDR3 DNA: TGCGCCAGCAGCTTGGTGGGGACATCCTACAATGAGCAGTTCTTC; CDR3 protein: CASSLVGTSYNEQFF
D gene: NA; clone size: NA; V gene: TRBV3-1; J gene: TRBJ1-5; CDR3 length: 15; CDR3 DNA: TGTGCCAGCAGCCAACGAGCGGGGGGCAATCAGCCCCAGCATTTT; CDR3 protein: CASSQRAGGNQPQHF
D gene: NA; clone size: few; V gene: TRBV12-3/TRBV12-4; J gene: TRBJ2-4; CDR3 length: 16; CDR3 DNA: TGTGCCAGCAGTTTAAGTCTCCCCTCAGCCAAAAACATTCAGTACTTC; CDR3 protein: CASSLSLPSAKNIQYF
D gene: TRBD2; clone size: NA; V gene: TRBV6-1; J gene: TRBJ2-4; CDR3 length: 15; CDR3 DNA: TGTGCCAGCAGACGCGGGGGGTCGGCCAAAAACATTCAGTACTTC; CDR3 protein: CASRRGGSAKNIQYF
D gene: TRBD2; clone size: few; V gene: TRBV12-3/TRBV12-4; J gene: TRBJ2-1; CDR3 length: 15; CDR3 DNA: TGTGCCAGCAGTAGCCAACTAGCGGGCCACAATGAGCAGTTCTTC; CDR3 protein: CASSSQLAGHNEQFF
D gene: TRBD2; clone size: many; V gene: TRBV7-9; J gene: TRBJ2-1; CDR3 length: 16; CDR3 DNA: TGTGCCAGCAGCGCCCACGGGACTAGCGGGAGCATTGAGCAGTTCTTC; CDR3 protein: CASSAHGTSGSIEQFF
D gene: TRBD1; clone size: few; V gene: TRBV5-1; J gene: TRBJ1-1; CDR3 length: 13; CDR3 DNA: TGCGCCAGCAGCCCGACAGGGAAAACTGAAGCTTTCTTT; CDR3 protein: CASSPTGKTEAFF